Below are 28 T cell receptor beta chains sequenced from a single sample in a study of read filtering for tumor transcriptome and immune sequencing. The library was built from 400 ng RNA with molecular barcoded adaptors for alpha/delta and beta/gamma chains. TCRdb itself ran the reads through MiXCR, one entry per CDR3 protein. The table records fewer than 25,000 distinct CDR3 sequences, less than 25% of them present only once. Material for sequencing was a population of CD138-negative cells sorted from bone marrow. The receptor source for this set is a donor aged 40 or older with multiple myeloma.

This clonotype appeared many times. This chain uses TRBV7-3 with TRBJ2-2; weak D call: TRBD1 (6 bases). The CDR3 length is 15 residues. Trimming took 5 bases from V and 0 from J, leaving 10 bases between them. Germline-derived CDR1 and CDR2 are SGHTA and FQGTGA. CDR3 in DNA: TGTGCCAGCAGCGTACAGGGCCCGAACACCGGGGAGCTGTTTTTT. Protein sequence: CASSVQGPNTGELFF.

A word on this clonotype: A much larger clone differs from this one at a single base, so this may be a read error. The J gene is TRBJ1-1, the V gene TRBV10-3; no clear D gene. The CDR3 contains 14 residues. The germline V gene encodes CDR1 ENHRY and CDR2 SYGVKD. This chain's CDR3 is CASTKGGVNTEAIF. In DNA, the CDR3 is TGTGCCAGTACAAAGGGAGGAGTGAACACTGAAGCTATCTTT.

By share, this clonotype ranks as medium-sized. The chain has TRBV10-3 and TRBJ2-2, with D possibly matching TRBD2 (7 bases). CDR3 length: 14 amino acids. The germline CDR1 and CDR2 sequences are ENHRY and SYGVKD. V lost 7 bases and J 0 bases, leaving 9 bases between the germline ends. The CDR3 DNA reads TGTGCCATCACGGGGGGCTCGAACACCGGGGAGCTGTTTTTT. Translated: CAITGGSNTGELFF.

To note about this clonotype: This may stem from a read error, because a much larger clone lies one nucleotide away. Since no conserved phenylalanine or tryptophan closes the CDR3, a read error is the likely cause. The CDR3 spells CSAMTGEEQYS. The CDR3, as DNA: TGCAGTGCTATGACAGGGGAGGAGCAGTACTCC. The chain uses TRBV20-1 and TRBJ2-7, with 8 bases aligning to TRBD1. The germline gives CDR1 DFQATT, CDR2 SNEGSKA (reference sequence). Trimming removed 4 bases from V and 7 bases from J; junction bases left unmatched: 3. CDR3 length equals 11 residues.

This clonotype was recorded at least ten times. The chain uses TRBV12-3 or TRBV12-4 and TRBJ2-3; a weak D match, TRBD2 (5 bases). Trimming removed 6 bases at V and 0 bases at J, with 13 bases between. CDR3 length equals 15 residues. DNA of the CDR3: TGTGCCAGCAGGCGAGCGGAGCGTAGCACAGATACGCAGTATTTT. Encoded protein: CASRRAERSTDTQYF.

The sample holds many counts of this clonotype. V usage is TRBV19 and J usage is TRBJ1-4, with D hard to call. V was shortened by 8 bases and J by 10 bases, with 17 bases between the two germline ends. CDR1 is LNHDA, CDR2 SQIVND, per germline (reference sequence). The CDR3 spans 13 residues. The CDR3 is CASLRGKSGKLFF. CDR3 nucleotide sequence: TGTGCCAGTCTCAGAGGAAAATCCGGAAAACTGTTTTTT.

The rearrangement uses TRBV7-2 and TRBJ1-5; the D gene is possibly TRBD1 (5 bases). V shed 1 base and J shed 4 bases, with 11 bases lying between them. Germline CDR1 reads SGHTA; CDR2 reads FQGNSA. CDR3 length equals 15 residues. CDR3 coding DNA: TGTGCCAGCAGCTTAGACGTCAGGGTTAATCAGCCCCAGCATTTT. Protein product: CASSLDVRVNQPQHF.

This clonotype came up many times. In DNA, the CDR3 is TGTGCCAGCATCATTAGGGGCCGGAGCTCCTACAATGAGCAGTTCTTC. Its translation: CASIIRGRSSYNEQFF. The V gene is TRBV7-9, the J gene TRBJ2-1; D is possibly TRBD1 (5 bases). V shed 7 bases and J shed 0 bases, with 16 bases lying between them. The germline CDR1 and CDR2 sequences are SEHNR and FQNEAQ (reference sequence). There are 16 residues in the CDR3.

This clonotype has ten or more counts. V and J are TRBV6-5 and TRBJ2-2, with 8 bases lining up with TRBD1. The V segment lost 6 bases and the J segment 4 bases; nucleotides outside the gene matches: 4. This CDR3 has 14 residues. Germline V gene lookup returns CDR1 MNHEY and CDR2 SVGAGI. In DNA form, the CDR3 reads TGTGCCAGCAGCAGGGGGCAGGGCACCGGGGAGCTGTTTTTT. Translation: CASSRGQGTGELFF.

At least ten counts were recorded for this clonotype. The chain is built from TRBV20-1 and TRBJ2-5; D remains ambiguous. With 4 bases removed from V and 1 base from J, the gap between germline ends came to 7 bases. From germline, CDR1 is DFQATT and CDR2 SNEGSKA (reference sequence). The CDR3 has 12 residues. CDR3 in amino acids: CSANGPQETQYF. As DNA, the CDR3 is TGCAGTGCTAATGGGCCCCAAGAGACCCAGTACTTC.

On this clonotype: Just one base apart from a much larger clone, this may be a read error. The rearrangement uses TRBV14 and TRBJ2-2; the D gene is possibly TRBD1 (6 bases). The CDR3 extends over 16 amino acids. Germline CDR1 is SGHDN and CDR2 is FVKESK. V was pared by 2 bases and J by 9 bases, with 19 bases between. This CDR3 is CASSQRTGRGPRELFF. CDR3 nucleotides: TGTGCCAGCAGCCAAAGAACAGGCAGGGGCCCCCGGGAGCTGTTTTTT.

The chain couples TRBV19 to TRBJ2-5; tentative D call: TRBD2 (6 bases). V lost 3 bases and J 5 bases, leaving 10 bases between the germline ends. From germline, CDR1 is LNHDA and CDR2 SQIVND (reference sequence). There are 13 residues in the CDR3. The CDR3 DNA sequence: TGTGCCAGTAGTATCGGGGGAGCGGAGACCCAGTACTTC. This translates into CASSIGGAETQYF.

This chain links TRBV5-4 with TRBJ1-1, with a weak D call TRBD1 (5 bases). The CDR3 runs to 12 residues. Germline CDR1 SGHNT, CDR2 YYREEE (reference sequence). Trimming took off 4 bases at V and 3 bases at J, with 7 bases between the two ends. For the CDR3, the DNA is TGTGCCAGCAGCGCCAGGGACACTGAAGCTTTCTTT. Translation: CASSARDTEAFF. Variable domain in full (rest from reference TRBV5-4 and TRBJ1-1): ETGVTQSPTHLIKTRGQQVTLRCSSQSGHNTVSWYQQALGQGPQFIFQYYREEENGRGNFPPRFSGLQFPNYSSELNVNALELDDSALYLCASSARDTEAFFGQGTRLTVV.

This clonotype was detected only a few times. The chain uses TRBV29-1 and TRBJ1-5, with D tentatively TRBD1 (5 bases). V shed 4 bases and J shed 4 bases, with 14 bases lying between them. Germline V gene data show CDR1 as SQVTM and CDR2 as ANQGSEA. There are 14 residues in the CDR3. The chain's CDR3 is CSVATGTGNQPQHF. CDR3 bases: TGCAGCGTTGCAACCGGGACGGGAAATCAGCCCCAGCATTTT.

Turning to this clonotype: Being one base from a much bigger clone, this may be a read error. The chain has TRBV30 and TRBJ1-1; no firm D call. With 2 bases removed from V and 1 base from J, the gap between germline ends came to 8 bases. The germline gives CDR1 GTSNPN, CDR2 SVGIG (reference sequence). CDR3 size: 13 residues. CDR3 in DNA: TGTGCCTGGAGTCGGGCAGGGAACACTGAAGCTTTCTTT. Translated, it gives CAWSRAGNTEAFF.

A remark on this clonotype: A single base is all that separates this from a far larger clone, so a read error is likely. The CDR3, as DNA: TGTGCCAGCAGCCCCTCAGGGCAGGGACTCTCCTACAATGAGCAGTTCTTC. This sequence encodes CASSPSGQGLSYNEQFF. The chain carries TRBV7-2 and TRBJ2-1; weak D call: TRBD2 (6 bases). The CDR3 runs 17 residues. Trimming stripped 5 bases from V and 0 bases from J, with 17 bases between. Per germline, CDR1 SGHTA and CDR2 FQGNSA.

This clonotype has ten or more counts. The junction does not match germline at one end; this may be a read error. The rearrangement joins TRBV5-1 to TRBJ2-3, with 11 bases matching TRBD2. From germline, CDR1 is SGHRS and CDR2 YFSETQ. There are 13 residues in the CDR3. CDR3 amino acids: CASSLASLAGGVF. In DNA, the CDR3 is TGCGCCAGCAGCTTGGCCAGTCTAGCGGGGGGAGTTTTT.

This clonotype has at least ten counts. V usage is TRBV5-1 and J usage is TRBJ2-3, with 10 positions matching TRBD2. This CDR3 contains 16 residues. Germline V gives CDR1 SGHRS, CDR2 YFSETQ. V lost 3 bases to trimming and J lost 1 base; unmatched junction nucleotides: 5. Written as DNA, the CDR3 is TGCGCCAGCAGCTCTAGCGGGGGCCCCCGCACAGATACGCAGTATTTT. This codes for CASSSSGGPRTDTQYF.

This clonotype was counted at least ten times. The chain recombines TRBV5-1 with TRBJ2-6; D is undetermined. The CDR3 contains 17 residues. CDR1 and CDR2 from the germline V gene are SGHRS and YFSETQ. The V gene lost 0 bases and the J gene lost 0 bases, with 10 bases spanning the gap. CDR3 in amino acids: CASSLAALNSGANVLTF. In nucleotides, the CDR3 is TGCGCCAGCAGCTTGGCCGCACTTAACTCTGGGGCCAACGTCCTGACTTTC.

This clonotype was seen only a few times. V is TRBV7-6 and J is TRBJ1-4, with D possibly matching TRBD1 (5 bases). The V gene's germline CDR1 is SGHVS and CDR2 FNYEAQ. V lost 5 bases and J lost 5, with 9 bases in between. CDR3 length: 13 residues. CDR3 amino acids: CASSLDINEKLFF. Written as DNA, the CDR3 is TGTGCCAGCAGCCTGGACATAAATGAAAAACTGTTTTTT.

This clonotype was counted many times. V is TRBV6-9 and J is TRBJ2-3; D is undetermined. Trimming removed 3 bases from V and 2 bases from J, with 12 bases in between. Germline lookup yields CDR1 MNHGY and CDR2 SVAAGI. The CDR3 runs 15 residues. CDR3 loop: CASSYLRPVTDTQYF. In nucleotides, the CDR3 is TGTGCCAGCAGTTACCTACGGCCTGTCACAGATACGCAGTATTTT.

This clonotype was recorded many times. V gene TRBV7-2 combines with J gene TRBJ2-5, with 8 bases that match TRBD2. Trimming cost V 5 bases and J 7 bases; bases outside gene matches: 15. The CDR3 has 16 residues. The germline gives CDR1 SGHTA, CDR2 FQGNSA. CDR3 sequence reads: CASSPTSALDGWTQYF. CDR3 sequence (DNA): TGTGCCAGCAGCCCGACTAGCGCGTTAGATGGTTGGACCCAGTACTTC. The full variable domain, in which reference TRBV7-2 and TRBJ2-5 provide the parts outside the CDR3, is GAGVSQSPSNKVTEKGKDVELRCDPISGHTALYWYRQSLGQGLEFLIYFQGNSAPDKSGLPSDRFSAERTGGSVSTLTIQRTQQEDSAVYLCASSPTSALDGWTQYFGPGTRLLVL.

This clonotype was counted at least ten times. The CDR3 spells CSAPPGLAGGTNNEQFF. DNA for the CDR3: TGCAGTGCTCCTCCGGGACTAGCGGGGGGCACCAACAATGAGCAGTTCTTC. V usage is TRBV20-1 and J usage is TRBJ2-1; the match to TRBD2 covers 15 bases. The CDR3 covers 17 residues. The germline V gene has CDR1 DFQATT and CDR2 SNEGSKA (reference sequence). V lost 5 bases to trimming and J lost 5 bases; unmatched junction nucleotides: 10.

Ten or more counts support this clonotype. The junction departs from germline at one end; a sequencing error may be responsible. This chain connects TRBV3-1 to TRBJ1-5; D uncertain. The CDR3 extends over 14 amino acids. Germline CDR1 LGHDT, CDR2 YNNKEL (reference sequence). The CDR3 here is CASTQGVAAQPQHF. In DNA, the CDR3 is TGTGCCAGCACCCAAGGAGTTGCAGCTCAGCCCCAGCATTTT.

This clonotype has at least ten counts. CDR3 nucleotides: TGCAGCGTTGATGGGGGGCTTGGGGAGCAGTACTTC. Its protein is CSVDGGLGEQYF. The V call is TRBV29-1, the J call TRBJ2-7; D may correspond to TRBD1 or TRBD2 (6 bases each). The CDR3 loop spans 12 amino acids. Germline lookup yields CDR1 SQVTM and CDR2 ANQGSEA. V lost 3 bases and J 7 bases, leaving 13 bases between the germline ends.

This clonotype appeared many times. The rearrangement uses TRBV6-6 and TRBJ1-1; D is uncertain. Trimming stripped 5 bases from V and 1 base from J, with 20 bases between. Germline CDR1 and CDR2: MNHNY and SVGAGI (reference sequence). The CDR3 spans 17 residues. The CDR3, as DNA: TGTGCCAGCAGTCAACATGGACCGGCCCGCGCGAACACTGAAGCTTTCTTT. This translates into CASSQHGPARANTEAFF.

This clonotype was detected ten times or more. V and J are TRBV2 and TRBJ2-5, with TRBD2 as a possible D gene (5 bases). V was trimmed by 4 bases and J by 4 bases, leaving 13 bases between them. Per germline, CDR1 SNHLY and CDR2 FYNNEI. The CDR3 extends over 14 amino acids. In DNA form, the CDR3 reads TGTGCCAGCAGTGTACGGGGATCTGTAGAGACCCAGTACTTC. It codes for CASSVRGSVETQYF.

Of note for this clonotype: This may stem from a read error, because a much larger clone lies one nucleotide away. The chain is built from TRBV20-1 and TRBJ2-1; TRBD2 is a possible D gene (6 bases). Germline loops: CDR1 DFQATT, CDR2 SNEGSKA (reference sequence). With 0 bases removed from V and 2 bases from J, the gap between germline ends came to 17 bases. The CDR3 is 17 residues long. The CDR3 DNA reads TGCAGTGCTAGAGATAAGCCTAGCGCGGGCACCTACAATGAGCAGTTCTTC. Translation: CSARDKPSAGTYNEQFF.